Here is one T cell receptor beta chain with its context. Its specificity is not known. These data are taken from a study of cytomegalovirus exposure and HLA in healthy donors. The overall study: The 90 to 150 validation repertoires matched the roughly 630 first-cohort repertoires in platform, a later analysis reported.

This table comes from immunoSEQ multiplex PCR, and its TCRdb copy is limited to in-frame clones, with some not included. The profile covers 190,000 or so clones, with roughly 80% appearing a single time and approximately 2.9% taken by the ten largest. Study findings and constraints: Accounts indicate the classifier identified cytomegalovirus status with strong specificity and sensitivity. Generally TCR sequences proved uncommon, though certain public TCRs appeared in numerous donors.

The receptor was isolated from a woman between 18 and 29 years old in good health and CMV-seropositive. The sample comprised PBMCs.

The CDR3 loop is CASGPDRDLYNSPLHF. CDR3 sequence (DNA): TGTGCCAGTGGGCCAGACAGGGATCTTTATAATTCACCCCTCCACTTT. The chain combines TRBV19 with TRBJ1-6; 7 bases line up with TRBD1. V trimming: 8 bases; J trimming: 4 bases; junction bases outside the gene matches: 11. The germline gives CDR1 LNHDA, CDR2 SQIVND (reference sequence). The CDR3 spans 16 residues.